Below are 25 T cell receptor beta chains sequenced from a single sample in a study of HIV-infected children after antiretroviral therapy interruption. Treatment of the sample: PENTA 11 planned treatment interruption arm or continuous ART arm. A 3' RACE protocol on RNA, with unique molecular identifiers, produced the TCR library. TCRdb called the 3' RACE reads again in MiXCR, with one record for every CDR3 protein. The sample consists of approximately 96,000 distinct CDR3 sequences, 6.9% of them appearing once. The sample here was CD45RA+ CD4+ T cells from PBMCs, pooled from several time points, taken from a donor given antiretroviral therapy, either interrupted or continuous. The sample's subset: naive CD4+ CD45RA+ CD45RO- T cells. These TCRs come from a pool of human donors with HIV.

At least ten counts were recorded for this clonotype. The CDR3 loop reads CASSLASDTEAFF. The DNA for the CDR3 is TGTGCCAGCAGCTTGGCCAGTGACACTGAAGCTTTCTTT. J is TRBJ1-1 and V is TRBV5-5, with D unresolved. V was pared by 0 bases and J by 3 bases, with 6 bases between. Germline V gene lookup returns CDR1 SGHKS and CDR2 YYEKEE (reference sequence). This CDR3 contains 13 residues.

The chain couples TRBV18 to TRBJ2-6, with a possible D match to TRBD2 (5 bases). CDR1 and CDR2 (germline): KGHSH, LQKENI. CDR3 size: 17 residues. V lost 2 bases and J lost 0, with 11 bases in between. CDR3 loop: CASSPSVGGSGANVLTF. DNA of the CDR3: TGTGCCAGCTCACCATCTGTCGGAGGCTCTGGGGCCAACGTCCTGACTTTC.

The sample holds a few counts of this clonotype. This chain links TRBV29-1 with TRBJ1-5, with 8 positions matching TRBD1. The CDR3 totals 14 residues. The germline gives CDR1 SQVTM, CDR2 ANQGSEA. The V segment lost 7 bases and the J segment 3 bases; nucleotides outside the gene matches: 8. Written as DNA, the CDR3 is TGCAGCGCCTCCGGGACAGGTATCAATCAGCCCCAGCATTTT. Translating it yields CSASGTGINQPQHF.

This chain connects TRBV6-5 to TRBJ1-3; D is uncertain. The CDR3 contains 13 residues. Per germline, CDR1 MNHEY and CDR2 SVGAGI. The V and J ends lost 6 bases and 0 bases respectively, with 6 bases between them. CDR3 amino acids: CASRLTSGNTIYF. The CDR3 DNA is TGTGCCAGCAGACTTACCTCTGGAAACACCATATATTTT.

The V gene is TRBV29-1, the J gene TRBJ1-3, with D unresolved. The germline CDR1 and CDR2 sequences are SQVTM and ANQGSEA. CDR3 size: 14 residues. Trimming stripped 6 bases from V and 0 bases from J, with 12 bases between. CDR3 DNA sequence: TGCAGCGTAGCGAGGGCGAGCTCTGGAAACACCATATATTTT. This translates into CSVARASSGNTIYF.

This clonotype was counted ten times or more. The CDR3 sequence is CASSETGGDEKLFF. The CDR3 region has the DNA TGTGCCAGCAGTGAAACAGGGGGAGATGAAAAACTGTTTTTT. The gene calls are TRBV2 and TRBJ1-4, with 8 nucleotides matching TRBD1. With 2 bases clipped from V and 6 bases from J, the junction kept 2 bases outside the gene matches. The germline CDR1 and CDR2 sequences are SNHLY and FYNNEI. This CDR3 comprises 14 residues.

The table lists this clonotype with a count of one. The gene calls are TRBV12-3 or TRBV12-4 and TRBJ1-2; D perhaps matches TRBD1 (6 bases). CDR3 length equals 14 residues. Deletions cut 4 bases from V and 2 bases from J, with 11 bases between. CDR3 sequence (DNA): TGTGCCAGCAGTTCACAGGGTTTAAACTATGGCTACACCTTC. This gives the protein CASSSQGLNYGYTF.

This clonotype was recorded at least ten times. V is TRBV12-3 or TRBV12-4 and J is TRBJ2-1, with 10 bases lining up with TRBD2. The CDR3 length is 13 residues. J gave up 8 bases and V 6 bases, and 4 bases lay outside the gene matches. CDR3 region: CASRGLATYEQFF. DNA for the CDR3: TGTGCCAGCAGGGGACTAGCGACCTATGAGCAGTTCTTC.

This clonotype appeared a few times. The rearrangement joins TRBV12-3 or TRBV12-4 to TRBJ1-1; 7 bases align to TRBD1. The V gene end was trimmed by 6 bases and the J gene end by 2 bases; junction bases not matched to a gene: 6. The CDR3 runs to 14 residues. The CDR3 DNA reads TGTGCCAGCAGCTGGGGGGACAGTAACACTGAAGCTTTCTTT. Translation gives CASSWGDSNTEAFF.

This clonotype has at least ten counts. The chain employs TRBV7-2 and TRBJ2-1; 7 bases fit TRBD2. This CDR3 spans 16 amino acids. Germline CDR1 reads SGHTA; CDR2 reads FQGNSA. Trimming cost V 5 bases and J 0 bases; bases outside gene matches: 7. The CDR3 nucleotides are TGTGCCAGCAGCCCCATGACGGGGGGCTCCTACAATGAGCAGTTCTTC. This sequence encodes CASSPMTGGSYNEQFF.

This clonotype was observed at least ten times. The V gene is TRBV7-9, the J gene TRBJ2-6; D is tentatively TRBD1 or TRBD2 (5 bases each). Trimming shortened V by 2 bases and J by 0 bases, and 32 bases separated the two germline ends. CDR3 length equals 24 residues. Germline V CDR1 and CDR2: SEHNR, FQNEAQ (reference sequence). CDR3 coding DNA: TGTGCCAGCAGCTTATTGACCCCTCCCTACGCCGGGACGGACCAGAACTCTGGGGCCAACGTCCTGACTTTC. It codes for CASSLLTPPYAGTDQNSGANVLTF.

This clonotype has ten or more counts. V gene TRBV12-5 combines with J gene TRBJ2-1; 8 positions agree with TRBD2. The CDR3 spans 21 residues. With 5 bases clipped from V and 1 base from J, the junction kept 22 bases outside the gene matches. The V gene's germline CDR1 is LGHNT and CDR2 FRNRAP. This CDR3 is CASGAGARGGLVLMSYNEQFF. Here the CDR3 DNA reads TGTGCTAGTGGTGCCGGGGCAAGGGGGGGACTAGTGCTGATGTCCTACAATGAGCAGTTCTTC.

Ten or more counts support this clonotype. The chain has TRBV29-1 and TRBJ2-3, with D unresolved. From germline, CDR1 is SQVTM and CDR2 ANQGSEA. V lost 4 bases to trimming and J lost 1 base, with 9 bases between them. This CDR3 contains 13 residues. Written as DNA, the CDR3 is TGCAGCGTTGGGTTGACACGCACAGATACGCAGTATTTT. Translated, it gives CSVGLTRTDTQYF.

In this sample, this clonotype turned up many times. The CDR3 is CASSTQRSQGPTGELFF. The CDR3, as DNA: TGTGCCAGCAGTACACAGAGGTCGCAGGGTCCGACCGGGGAGCTGTTTTTT. This chain joins TRBV27 and TRBJ2-2; the D gene is possibly TRBD1 (5 bases). CDR3 length: 17 amino acids. Germline V gives CDR1 MNHEY, CDR2 SMNVEV (reference sequence). V was clipped by 5 bases and J by 5 bases, with 21 bases between them.

The genes are TRBV2 and TRBJ2-7; 7 positions match TRBD1. Germline loops: CDR1 SNHLY, CDR2 FYNNEI. Germline trimming cut 6 bases from V and 6 bases from J; bases unmatched to any gene: 8. This CDR3 region has 13 residues. CDR3 bases: TGTGCCAGCAGGAAGGGACAGTTATCCGAGCAGTACTTC. Its translation is CASRKGQLSEQYF.

In its sample, this clonotype was seen many times. The chain joins TRBV6-6 to TRBJ2-7; the D gene is possibly TRBD1 (6 bases). V lost 4 bases and J 1 base, leaving 17 bases between the germline ends. This CDR3 comprises 16 residues. Germline CDR1 is MNHNY and CDR2 is SVGAGI (reference sequence). The CDR3 is CASSSTGTKNSYEQYF. CDR3 nucleotide sequence: TGTGCCAGCAGTTCCACCGGGACAAAGAATTCCTACGAGCAGTACTTC.

This clonotype was counted at least ten times. The V call is TRBV30, the J call TRBJ2-2; either TRBD1 or TRBD2 may supply D (5 bases each). The V gene's germline CDR1 is GTSNPN and CDR2 SVGIG (reference sequence). This CDR3 has 15 amino acids. V was cut by 4 bases and J by 6 bases, with 18 bases left in between. CDR3 protein: CAWKPGPNLAGELFF. In DNA form, the CDR3 reads TGTGCCTGGAAACCGGGACCCAATCTGGCCGGGGAGCTGTTTTTT.

This clonotype was counted ten times or more. The chain employs TRBV12-5 and TRBJ2-1, with 10 positions matching TRBD2. V dropped 3 bases and J dropped 7; count of bases not matched to a gene: 12. The CDR3 consists of 17 residues. From germline, CDR1 is LGHNT and CDR2 FRNRAP. The CDR3, as DNA: TGTGCTAGTGGTTTAGCCGGAGAGCGGGGGGGCCGGAATGAGCAGTTCTTC. Its protein is CASGLAGERGGRNEQFF.

The chain combines TRBV5-6 with TRBJ1-5; D might be TRBD1 (6 bases). The V end was cut by 4 bases, the J end by 5 bases, with 16 bases between. From germline, CDR1 is SGHDT and CDR2 YYEEEE. The CDR3 covers 15 residues. Written as DNA, the CDR3 is TGTGCCAGCAGCATCCAATACAGGGACGATCAGCCCCAGCATTTT. It specifies CASSIQYRDDQPQHF.

This clonotype has ten or more counts. The rearrangement joins TRBV7-9 to TRBJ2-1; D is unresolved. V lost 5 bases, J lost 4 bases, and 6 bases lay in between. The CDR3 sequence is 12 residues long. The germline gives CDR1 SEHNR, CDR2 FQNEAQ (reference sequence). CDR3 coding DNA: TGTGCCAGCAGCCCCGATTACAATGAGCAGTTCTTC. It codes for CASSPDYNEQFF.

Ten or more counts support this clonotype. The V call is TRBV28, the J call TRBJ2-7; perhaps TRBD1 as D (6 bases). Trimming took 6 bases from V and 2 from J, leaving 11 bases between them. The CDR3 has 13 amino acids. Germline lookup yields CDR1 MDHEN and CDR2 SYDVKM. The CDR3 coding sequence is TGTGCCAGCAGGGGTGACAGGACCTACGAGCAGTACTTC. It codes for CASRGDRTYEQYF.

Concerning this clonotype itself: A much larger clone differs from this one at a single base, so this may be a read error. The chain links TRBV5-1 to TRBJ1-2; D unresolved. CDR3 length: 15 amino acids. Germline lookup yields CDR1 SGHRS and CDR2 YFSETQ. The CDR3 loop reads CASSRVAETNYGYTF. CDR3 in DNA: TGTGCCAGCAGCCGGGTAGCAGAGACTAACTATGGCTACACCTTC.

There are many counts of this clonotype. V usage is TRBV6-6 and J usage is TRBJ2-2; possibly TRBD2 for D (6 bases). V dropped 6 bases and J dropped 5 bases, with 13 bases sitting between them. The germline gives CDR1 MNHNY, CDR2 SVGAGI (reference sequence). CDR3 length equals 14 residues. This CDR3 is CASSHTGGTGELFF. The CDR3 DNA sequence: TGTGCCAGCAGCCACACCGGGGGAACCGGGGAGCTGTTTTTT.

This clonotype came up many times. J is TRBJ1-1 and V is TRBV4-1; no clear D gene. The V end was cut by 3 bases, the J end by 0 bases, with 14 bases between. The germline CDR1 and CDR2 sequences are MGHRA and YSYEKL. CDR3 length equals 16 residues. The CDR3 DNA follows: TGCGCCAGCAGCCACCAAAATGGACGGCTGAACACTGAAGCTTTCTTT. This gives the protein CASSHQNGRLNTEAFF.

This clonotype was observed at least ten times. The chain couples TRBV19 to TRBJ2-2; 8 nucleotides align to TRBD1. The CDR3 runs 17 residues. J lost 1 base, V lost 6 bases, and 10 bases had no gene match. In germline, CDR1 is LNHDA, CDR2 SQIVND (reference sequence). CDR3 in amino acids: CASSKKKGQVNTGELFF. In nucleotides, the CDR3 is TGTGCCAGTAGCAAGAAAAAGGGACAGGTGAACACCGGGGAGCTGTTTTTT.